Below, 23 T cell receptor beta chains from the same sample are listed, as sequenced in a study of T cells after posttransplantation cyclophosphamide. A marrow graft followed busulfan-fludarabine conditioning, with cyclophosphamide on days +3 and +4. TCRdb's table, derived via immunoSEQ multiplex PCR, lists solely in-frame clones and lacks some. The sample includes roughly 42,000 clones, about nine tenths of them seen just once. Material: PBMCs, obtained about 64 days after allogeneic stem cell transplant with posttransplant cyclophosphamide. The receptors shown here come from a male patient aged 60-69 years who received an allogeneic stem cell transplant from a related donor and was CMV-positive. Some T cells may originate from the graft donor.

V is TRBV6-5 and J is TRBJ1-6, with D perhaps matching TRBD1 (6 bases). The V gene's germline CDR1 is MNHEY and CDR2 SVGAGI. This CDR3 has 14 amino acids. With 2 bases removed from V and 10 bases from J, the gap between germline ends came to 12 bases. The CDR3 coding sequence is TGTGCCAGCAGTTACGGGCAGGGGCACTCACCCCTCCACTTT. Amino acids: CASSYGQGHSPLHF.

This chain uses TRBV7-9 with TRBJ2-3, with 13 nucleotides matching TRBD2. The trim removed 8 bases at V and 0 bases at J, leaving 5 bases unmatched. The CDR3 runs to 16 residues. Per germline, CDR1 SEHNR and CDR2 FQNEAQ (reference sequence). The CDR3 loop is CASWTSGGASTDTQYF. The CDR3 nucleotides are TGTGCCAGCTGGACTAGCGGGGGCGCTAGCACAGATACGCAGTATTTT.

The chain couples TRBV7-9 to TRBJ2-1, with D possibly matching TRBD1 (5 bases). Trimming took off 4 bases at V and 1 base at J, with 14 bases between the two ends. Germline V gene data show CDR1 as SEHNR and CDR2 as FQNEAQ (reference sequence). This CDR3 region has 16 residues. DNA for the CDR3: TGTGCCAGCAGCTCACCCCAGGGTATTTCCTACAATGAGCAGTTCTTC. It is translated as CASSSPQGISYNEQFF. Full variable domain (remainder filled in from reference TRBV7-9 and TRBJ2-1): DTGVSQNPRHKITKRGQNVTFRCDPISEHNRLYWYRQTLGQGPEFLTYFQNEAQLEKSRLLSDRFSAERPKGSFSTLEIQRTEQGDSAMYLCASSSPQGISYNEQFFGPGTRLTVL.

The chain couples TRBV5-1 to TRBJ2-1, with 13 bases lining up with TRBD2. The CDR3 has 15 amino acids. CDR1 is SGHRS and CDR2 is YFSETQ in the germline V gene. V dropped 3 bases and J dropped 6; count of bases not matched to a gene: 3. The CDR3 is CASSSTSGGLNEQFF. The CDR3, as DNA: TGCGCCAGCAGCTCGACTAGCGGGGGGCTCAATGAGCAGTTCTTC.

This chain connects TRBV21-1 to TRBJ1-2; TRBD1 is the table's D call and was not checked against the DNA. TRBV21-1 counts as a pseudogene. CDR3 length equals 21 residues. Written as DNA, the CDR3 is TGTGCCAGCAGCAAAAAGAGGGAGGCAGGGGGCGTACAGCCACCGAAATATGGCTACACCTTC. Translated, it gives CASSKKREAGGVQPPKYGYTF.

V and J are TRBV28 and TRBJ1-2; D possibly corresponds to TRBD1 (5 bases). Deletions cut 7 bases from V and 5 bases from J, with 17 bases between. This CDR3 comprises 14 residues. From germline, CDR1 is MDHEN and CDR2 SYDVKM. The CDR3, as DNA: TGTGCCAGCAAGGGGATCTCATATGTGTATGGCTACACCTTC. It yields the protein CASKGISYVYGYTF.

The gene calls are TRBV4-2 and TRBJ2-1; TRBD2 matches at 15 bases. The CDR3 is 16 amino acids. Germline loops: CDR1 LGHNA, CDR2 YNFKEQ. Trimming at V came to 0 bases and at J to 7 bases, leaving 1 base not matched to a gene. DNA of the CDR3: TGTGCCAGCAGCCAAGATGGACTAGCGGGGGGGAATGAGCAGTTCTTC. Amino acid sequence: CASSQDGLAGGNEQFF.

The genes are TRBV28 and TRBJ2-1; D possibly corresponds to TRBD1 (6 bases). Trimming pared 6 bases from V and 7 bases from J, leaving 13 bases between. CDR1 and CDR2 (germline): MDHEN, SYDVKM. The CDR3 extends over 13 amino acids. CDR3 protein: CASSPPTGNEQFF. CDR3 nucleotide sequence: TGTGCCAGCAGCCCCCCTACAGGGAATGAGCAGTTCTTC.

This chain links TRBV7-9 with TRBJ2-7, with a weak D call TRBD2 (5 bases). The germline V and J ends were trimmed by 2 bases and 6 bases, with 11 bases remaining between them. CDR3 length: 13 residues. From germline, CDR1 is SEHNR and CDR2 FQNEAQ (reference sequence). CDR3 nucleotides: TGTGCCAGCAGCTTAAAGGGTGCGGGCGAGCAGTACGTC. It translates to CASSLKGAGEQYV.

The J gene is TRBJ2-1, the V gene TRBV6-6, with 7 bases fitting TRBD1. V lost 4 bases to trimming and J lost 0 bases; unmatched junction nucleotides: 3. The CDR3 has 15 amino acids. From germline, CDR1 is MNHNY and CDR2 SVGAGI (reference sequence). CDR3 in DNA: TGTGCCAGCAGTTTGGGACAGAGCTCCTACAATGAGCAGTTCTTC. It yields the protein CASSLGQSSYNEQFF.

This clone was detected only once. This chain connects TRBV28 to TRBJ1-6; TRBD1 aligns across 7 bases. The CDR3 is made up of 16 amino acids. V lost 6 bases to trimming and J lost 0 bases; unmatched junction nucleotides: 5. Germline V gene sequence: CDR1 MDHEN, CDR2 SYDVKM. CDR3 protein: CASRGTASSYNSPLHF. CDR3 DNA sequence: TGTGCCAGCAGAGGGACAGCTAGCTCCTATAATTCACCCCTCCACTTT.

J is TRBJ2-2 and V is TRBV4-2; the match to TRBD2 covers 14 bases. CDR3 length: 18 amino acids. Trimming removed 1 base from V and 1 base from J; junction bases left unmatched: 2. Germline lookup yields CDR1 LGHNA and CDR2 YNFKEQ. CDR3 protein: CASSQGLAGGQNTGELFF. CDR3 DNA sequence: TGTGCCAGCAGCCAAGGACTAGCGGGGGGGCAGAACACCGGGGAGCTGTTTTTT.

The J gene is TRBJ2-3, the V gene TRBV23-1; 10 bases fit TRBD1. TRBV23-1 is marked as an open reading frame, function uncertain. This CDR3 spans 16 amino acids. V lost 0 bases and J lost 4; bases outside the gene matches: 4. The CDR3 reads CASSQSWDRGADTQYF. DNA for the CDR3: TGCGCCAGCAGTCAATCATGGGACAGGGGAGCAGATACGCAGTATTTT.

CDR3 sequence (DNA): TGTGCCAGCAGGACCGGGGGGGGGATATCTGGAAACACCATATATTTT. This translates into CASRTGGGISGNTIYF. V usage is TRBV6-6 and J usage is TRBJ1-3; perhaps TRBD1 as D (5 bases). CDR1 MNHNY and CDR2 SVGAGI come from the germline V gene (reference sequence). Deletions cut 6 bases from V and 1 base from J, with 16 bases between. This CDR3 region has 16 residues.

The chain joins TRBV7-8 to TRBJ1-2, with a possible D match to TRBD1 (6 bases). CDR1 SGHVS and CDR2 FQNEAQ come from the germline V gene. V was clipped by 0 bases and J by 4 bases, with 15 bases between them. The CDR3 length is 16 residues. DNA of the CDR3: TGTGCCAGCAGCTTAGCACCGGACAGAGCATCCTATGGCTACACCTTC. Its translation is CASSLAPDRASYGYTF.

The genes are TRBV2 and TRBJ2-7; D perhaps matches TRBD2 (7 bases). The germline gives CDR1 SNHLY, CDR2 FYNNEI. V was cut by 0 bases and J by 7 bases, with 25 bases left in between. The CDR3 runs 18 residues. CDR3 DNA sequence: TGTGCCAGCAGTGAAGCGTTCTCTCCTTCGGGGGGCCTTGGGGAGCAGTACTTC. It encodes CASSEAFSPSGGLGEQYF.

The rearrangement uses TRBV7-8 and TRBJ2-5, with D possibly being TRBD2 (6 bases). V lost 6 bases, J lost 4 bases, and 12 bases lay in between. The CDR3 loop spans 13 amino acids. The germline V gene encodes CDR1 SGHVS and CDR2 FQNEAQ. The CDR3 reads CASRRRGIETQYF. The CDR3, as DNA: TGTGCCAGCAGGCGGAGGGGAATAGAGACCCAGTACTTC.

The chain uses TRBV4-1 and TRBJ1-2; perhaps TRBD1 as D (6 bases). The CDR3 runs to 16 residues. The V gene lost 0 bases and the J gene lost 8 bases, with 19 bases spanning the gap. Germline CDR1 and CDR2: MGHRA and YSYEKL. The CDR3 DNA is TGCGCCAGCAGCCAAGATCATAGCGGGGGGCATATAGGCTACACCTTC. This sequence encodes CASSQDHSGGHIGYTF.

This chain links TRBV6-6 with TRBJ2-7; 7 positions match TRBD1. Germline V gene sequence: CDR1 MNHNY, CDR2 SVGAGI (reference sequence). The V segment lost 0 bases and the J segment 6 bases; nucleotides outside the gene matches: 8. The CDR3 covers 15 residues. In DNA, the CDR3 is TGTGCCAGCAGTTACTCAGGGGGCGCATCTAGCGAGCAGTACTTC. Protein sequence: CASSYSGGASSEQYF.

V is TRBV27 and J is TRBJ1-2; 11 nucleotides match TRBD1. The CDR3 spans 15 residues. V dropped 6 bases and J dropped 6; count of bases not matched to a gene: 9. CDR1 is MNHEY and CDR2 is SMNVEV in the germline V gene (reference sequence). The CDR3 here is CASRYRDRGLDGYTF. CDR3 DNA: TGTGCCAGCAGATATCGGGACAGGGGGTTGGATGGCTACACCTTC.

J is TRBJ2-7 and V is TRBV4-2, with a weak D call TRBD1 (6 bases). Trimming pared 4 bases from V and 2 bases from J, leaving 15 bases between. The CDR3 runs to 15 residues. Germline CDR1 and CDR2: LGHNA and YNFKEQ. The CDR3 protein is CASSPKGEGAYEQYF. In nucleotides, the CDR3 is TGTGCCAGCAGCCCGAAGGGGGAAGGGGCCTACGAGCAGTACTTC.

This rearrangement joins TRBV6-7 to TRBJ2-7; tentative D call: TRBD1 (6 bases). TRBV6-7 is identified as an open reading frame with a role that is uncertain. Trimming removed 8 bases from V and 4 bases from J, with 18 bases in between. The CDR3 has 14 amino acids. CDR3 sequence: CASVNGQKGYEQYF. The CDR3 coding sequence is TGTGCCAGCGTAAACGGACAGAAAGGGTACGAGCAGTACTTC.

This chain connects TRBV4-2 to TRBJ2-2; no reliable D call. This CDR3 region has 14 residues. Germline loops: CDR1 LGHNA, CDR2 YNFKEQ. V was clipped by 0 bases and J by 9 bases, with 11 bases between them. CDR3 region: CASSQDLIQRELFF. CDR3 DNA sequence: TGTGCCAGCAGCCAAGATCTGATACAAAGGGAGCTGTTTTTT.